Listed here is a single T cell receptor beta chain. As for treatment: preoperative locoregional IRX-2 cytokine immunotherapy. Preoperative locoregional IRX-2 cytokine immunotherapy was tested in the phase Ib source study. This entry comes from a study of preoperative IRX-2 immunotherapy in early breast cancer. Here immunoSEQ multiplex PCR was the method, and the copy in TCRdb shows in-frame clones only, minus some. Seen here are 25,000 or so clones, around 87% observed once, and the top ten hold 9% to 10%. The CDR3 has 15 residues. Germline assignment: CDR1 MDHEN and CDR2 SYDVKM. The V gene end was trimmed by 5 bases and the J gene end by 6 bases; junction bases not matched to a gene: 8.

The gene calls are TRBV28 and TRBJ2-7; 12 nucleotides align to TRBD2. The sequence came from a human donor with breast cancer. This specimen was tumor tissue, taken after IRX-2 immunotherapy. The CDR3 bases are TGTGCCAGCAGTGAGACTAGCGGGAGAGGAGGCGAGCAGTACTTC. The encoded protein is CASSETSGRGGEQYF.